Reported below is one TCR beta chain. What it binds is not known. The data originate from a study of cytomegalovirus exposure and HLA in healthy donors. Overall study results and limits: High sensitivity and specificity were reportedly achieved when the classifier diagnosed cytomegalovirus status. In vitro data verified a few CMV-associated chains as specific for CMV antigens.

Clones were read by immunoSEQ multiplex PCR, and TCRdb kept only the in-frame ones, dropping some. Here the sample spans 120,000 to 150,000 clones, just over 90% being singletons. The CDR3 is made up of 16 amino acids. Losses at the gene ends were 1 base for V and 8 bases for J; bases not matched to a gene: 9. The germline CDR1 and CDR2 sequences are SGHRS and YFSETQ. The TCR originated in a man aged 18 to 29 in good health and CMV-seronegative. The V call is TRBV5-1, the J call TRBJ2-1, with 10 bases identical to TRBD1. The sequenced material came from PBMCs. CDR3 protein: CASSLSRDRGRHEQFF. For the CDR3, the DNA is TGCGCCAGCAGCTTGAGTCGGGACAGGGGTAGGCATGAGCAGTTCTTC.